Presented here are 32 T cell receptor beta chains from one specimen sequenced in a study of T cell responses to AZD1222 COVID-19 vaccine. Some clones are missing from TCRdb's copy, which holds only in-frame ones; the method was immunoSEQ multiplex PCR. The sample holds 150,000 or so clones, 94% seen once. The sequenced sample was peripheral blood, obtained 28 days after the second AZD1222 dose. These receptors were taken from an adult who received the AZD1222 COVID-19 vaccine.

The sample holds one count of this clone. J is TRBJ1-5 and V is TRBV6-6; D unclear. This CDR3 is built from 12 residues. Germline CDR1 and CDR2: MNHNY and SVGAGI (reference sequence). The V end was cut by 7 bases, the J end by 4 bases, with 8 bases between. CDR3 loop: CASKGGNQPQHF. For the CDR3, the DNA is TGTGCCAGCAAGGGAGGAAATCAGCCCCAGCATTTT.

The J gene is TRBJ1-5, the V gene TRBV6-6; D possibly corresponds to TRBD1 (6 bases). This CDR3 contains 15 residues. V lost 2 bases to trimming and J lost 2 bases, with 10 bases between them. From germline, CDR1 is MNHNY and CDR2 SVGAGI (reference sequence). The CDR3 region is CASSYGGGRNQPQHF. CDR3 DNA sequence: TGTGCCAGCAGTTACGGGGGGGGCCGCAATCAGCCCCAGCATTTT.

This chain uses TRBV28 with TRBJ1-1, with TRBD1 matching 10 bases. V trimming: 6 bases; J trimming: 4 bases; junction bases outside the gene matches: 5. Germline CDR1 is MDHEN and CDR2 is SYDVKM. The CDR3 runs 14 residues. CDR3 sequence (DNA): TGTGCCAGCAGGGTGACAGGGGGCGTCACTGAAGCTTTCTTT. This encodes CASRVTGGVTEAFF. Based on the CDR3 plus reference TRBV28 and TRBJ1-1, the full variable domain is DVKVTQSSRYLVKRTGEKVFLECVQDMDHENMFWYRQDPGLGLRLIYFSYDVKMKEKGDIPEGYSVSREKKERFSLILESASTNQTSMYLCASRVTGGVTEAFFGQGTRLTVV.

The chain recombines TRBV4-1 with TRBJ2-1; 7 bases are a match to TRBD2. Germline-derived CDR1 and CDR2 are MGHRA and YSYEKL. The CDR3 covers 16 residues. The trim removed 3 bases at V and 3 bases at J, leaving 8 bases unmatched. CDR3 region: CASSHIGRLSYNEQFF. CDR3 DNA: TGCGCCAGCAGCCACATCGGGAGGCTAAGCTACAATGAGCAGTTCTTC.

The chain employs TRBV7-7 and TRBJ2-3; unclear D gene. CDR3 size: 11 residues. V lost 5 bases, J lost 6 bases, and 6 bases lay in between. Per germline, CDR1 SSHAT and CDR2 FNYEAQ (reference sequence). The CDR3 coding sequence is TGTGCCAGCAGCCCCATTGATACGCAGTATTTT. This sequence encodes CASSPIDTQYF.

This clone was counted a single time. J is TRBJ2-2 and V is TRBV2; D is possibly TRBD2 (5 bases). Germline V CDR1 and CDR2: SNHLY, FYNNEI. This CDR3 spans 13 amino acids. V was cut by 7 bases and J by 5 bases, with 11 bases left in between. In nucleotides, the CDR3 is TGTGCCAGCACCCTACTAGAGACCGGGGAGCTGTTTTTT. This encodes CASTLLETGELFF.

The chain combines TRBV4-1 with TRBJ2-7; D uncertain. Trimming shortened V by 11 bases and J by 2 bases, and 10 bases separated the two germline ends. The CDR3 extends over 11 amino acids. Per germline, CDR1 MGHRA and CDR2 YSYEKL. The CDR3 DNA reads TGCGCCTCCCGACTTACCTACGAGCAGTACTTC. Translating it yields CASRLTYEQYF.

CDR3 in DNA: TGTGCCAGCAGTTCCGACTCCTACGAGCAGTACTTC. Translating gives CASSSDSYEQYF. J is TRBJ2-7 and V is TRBV28; no reliable D call. The germline V and J ends were trimmed by 4 bases and 0 bases, with 4 bases remaining between them. The CDR3 spans 12 residues. From germline, CDR1 is MDHEN and CDR2 SYDVKM.

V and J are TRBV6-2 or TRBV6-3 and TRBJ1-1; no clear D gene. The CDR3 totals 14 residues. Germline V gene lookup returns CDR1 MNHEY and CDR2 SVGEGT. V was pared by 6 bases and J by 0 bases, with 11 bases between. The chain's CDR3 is CASSLHILNTEAFF. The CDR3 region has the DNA TGTGCCAGCAGCCTCCATATACTGAACACTGAAGCTTTCTTT.

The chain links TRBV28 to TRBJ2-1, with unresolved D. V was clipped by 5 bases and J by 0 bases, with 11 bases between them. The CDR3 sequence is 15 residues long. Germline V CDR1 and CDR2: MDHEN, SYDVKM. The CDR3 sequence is CASSPPGVSYNEQFF. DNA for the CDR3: TGTGCCAGCAGTCCACCGGGCGTCTCCTACAATGAGCAGTTCTTC.

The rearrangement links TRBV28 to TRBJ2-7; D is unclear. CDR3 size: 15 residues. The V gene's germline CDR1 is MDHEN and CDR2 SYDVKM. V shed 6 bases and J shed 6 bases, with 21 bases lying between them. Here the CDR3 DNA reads TGTGCCAGCAGGGTCGTCTCGTGGGATGGCTCCGAGCAGTACTTC. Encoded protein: CASRVVSWDGSEQYF.

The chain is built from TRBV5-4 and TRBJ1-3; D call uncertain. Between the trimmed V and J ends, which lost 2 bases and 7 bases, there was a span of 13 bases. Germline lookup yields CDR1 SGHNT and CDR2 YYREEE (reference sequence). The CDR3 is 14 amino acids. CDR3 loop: CASSFEGRFNTIYF. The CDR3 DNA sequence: TGTGCCAGCAGCTTTGAAGGGCGGTTCAACACCATATATTTT.

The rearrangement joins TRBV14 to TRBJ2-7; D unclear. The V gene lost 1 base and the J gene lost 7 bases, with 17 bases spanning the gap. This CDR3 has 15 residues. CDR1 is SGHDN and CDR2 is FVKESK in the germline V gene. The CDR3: CASSQVPTRSSEQYF. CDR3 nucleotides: TGTGCCAGCAGCCAAGTACCGACGCGATCCTCGGAGCAGTACTTC. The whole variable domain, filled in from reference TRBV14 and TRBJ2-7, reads EAGVTQFPSHSVIEKGQTVTLRCDPISGHDNLYWYRRVMGKEIKFLLHFVKESKQDESGMPNNRFLAERTGGTYSTLKVQPAELEDSGVYFCASSQVPTRSSEQYFGPGTRLTVT.

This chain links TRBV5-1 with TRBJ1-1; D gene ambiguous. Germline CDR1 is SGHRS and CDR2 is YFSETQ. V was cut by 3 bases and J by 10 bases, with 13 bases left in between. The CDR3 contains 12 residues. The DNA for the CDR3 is TGCGCCAGCAGCTCCGTCGGGGAGGCAGCTTTCTTT. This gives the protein CASSSVGEAAFF. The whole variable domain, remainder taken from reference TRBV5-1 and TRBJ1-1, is KAGVTQTPRYLIKTRGQQVTLSCSPISGHRSVSWYQQTPGQGLQFLFEYFSETQRNKGNFPGRFSGRQFSNSRSEMNVSTLELGDSALYLCASSSVGEAAFFGQGTRLTVV.

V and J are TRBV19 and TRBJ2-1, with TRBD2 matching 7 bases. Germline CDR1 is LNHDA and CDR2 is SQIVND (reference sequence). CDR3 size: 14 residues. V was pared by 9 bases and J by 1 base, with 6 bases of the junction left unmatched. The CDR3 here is CASNSGPSYNEQFF. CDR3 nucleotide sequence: TGTGCCAGCAATAGCGGGCCTTCCTACAATGAGCAGTTCTTC.

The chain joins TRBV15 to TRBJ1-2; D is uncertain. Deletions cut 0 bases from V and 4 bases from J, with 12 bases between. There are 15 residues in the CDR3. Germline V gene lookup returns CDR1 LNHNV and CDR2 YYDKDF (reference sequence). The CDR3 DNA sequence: TGTGCCACCAGCAGAGATCGGGGTCTCGGCTATGGCTACACCTTC. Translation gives CATSRDRGLGYGYTF.

CDR3 DNA: TGTGCCAGCAGCTCGGGACGGCGAGAGGGTGAGCAGTTCTTC. Translation: CASSSGRREGEQFF. The chain couples TRBV11-2 to TRBJ2-1; D is tentatively TRBD1 or TRBD2 (5 bases each). The CDR3 has 14 residues. Germline loops: CDR1 SGHAT, CDR2 FQNNGV. V was trimmed by 4 bases and J by 9 bases, leaving 16 bases between them. The complete variable domain, with remaining parts taken from reference TRBV11-2 and TRBJ2-1, reads EAGVAQSPRYKIIEKRQSVAFWCNPISGHATLYWYQQILGQGPKLLIQFQNNGVVDDSQLPKDRFSAERLKGVDSTLKIQPAKLEDSAVYLCASSSGRREGEQFFGPGTRLTVL.

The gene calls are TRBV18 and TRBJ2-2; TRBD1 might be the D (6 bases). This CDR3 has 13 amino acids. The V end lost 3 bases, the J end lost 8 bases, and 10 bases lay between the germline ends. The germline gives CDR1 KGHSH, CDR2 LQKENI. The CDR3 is CASSPDRFGELFF. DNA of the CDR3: TGTGCCAGCTCACCCGACAGGTTTGGGGAGCTGTTTTTT.

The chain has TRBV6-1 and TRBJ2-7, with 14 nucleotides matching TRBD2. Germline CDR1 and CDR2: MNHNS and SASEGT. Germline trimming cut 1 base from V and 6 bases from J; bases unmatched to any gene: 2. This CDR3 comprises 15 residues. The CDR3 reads CASSEGLAGGSEQYF. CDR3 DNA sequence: TGTGCCAGCAGTGAAGGACTAGCGGGAGGGTCCGAGCAGTACTTC.

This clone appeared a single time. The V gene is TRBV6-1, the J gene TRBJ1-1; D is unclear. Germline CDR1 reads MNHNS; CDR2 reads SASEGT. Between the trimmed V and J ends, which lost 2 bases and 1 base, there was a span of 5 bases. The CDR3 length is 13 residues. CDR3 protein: CASSEQANTEAFF. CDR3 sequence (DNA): TGTGCCAGCAGTGAACAGGCGAACACTGAAGCTTTCTTT.

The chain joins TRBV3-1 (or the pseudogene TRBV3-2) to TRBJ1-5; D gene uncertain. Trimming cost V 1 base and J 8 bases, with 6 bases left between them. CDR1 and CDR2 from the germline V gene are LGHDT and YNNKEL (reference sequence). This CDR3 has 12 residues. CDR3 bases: TGTGCCAGCAGCCAAGGTGGGAAGCCCCAGCATTTT. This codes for CASSQGGKPQHF.

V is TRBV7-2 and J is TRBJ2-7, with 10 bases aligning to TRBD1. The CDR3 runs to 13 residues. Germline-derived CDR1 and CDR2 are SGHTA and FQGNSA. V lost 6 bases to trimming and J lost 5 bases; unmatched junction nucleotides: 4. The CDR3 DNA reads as TGTGCCAGCAGTCGACAGGGGGCAGACGAGCAGTACTTC. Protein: CASSRQGADEQYF. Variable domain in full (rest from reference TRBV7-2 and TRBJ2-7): GAGVSQSPSNKVTEKGKDVELRCDPISGHTALYWYRQSLGQGLEFLIYFQGNSAPDKSGLPSDRFSAERTGGSVSTLTIQRTQQEDSAVYLCASSRQGADEQYFGPGTRLTVT.

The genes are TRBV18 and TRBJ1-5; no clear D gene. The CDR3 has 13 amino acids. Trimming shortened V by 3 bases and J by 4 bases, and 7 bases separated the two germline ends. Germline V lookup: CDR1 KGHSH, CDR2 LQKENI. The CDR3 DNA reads TGTGCCAGCTCACCCGACCAGAATCAGCCCCAGCATTTT. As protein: CASSPDQNQPQHF.

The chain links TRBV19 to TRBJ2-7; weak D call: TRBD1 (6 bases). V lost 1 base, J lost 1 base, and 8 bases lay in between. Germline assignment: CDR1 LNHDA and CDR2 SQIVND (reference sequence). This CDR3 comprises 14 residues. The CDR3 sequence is CASSIATGSYEQYF. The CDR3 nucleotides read TGTGCCAGTAGTATAGCGACAGGTTCCTACGAGCAGTACTTC.

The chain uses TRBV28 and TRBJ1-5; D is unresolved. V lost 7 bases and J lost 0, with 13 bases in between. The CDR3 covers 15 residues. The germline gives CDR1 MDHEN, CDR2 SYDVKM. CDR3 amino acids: CASTGVGISNQPQHF. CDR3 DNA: TGTGCCAGCACCGGGGTTGGTATTAGCAATCAGCCCCAGCATTTT.

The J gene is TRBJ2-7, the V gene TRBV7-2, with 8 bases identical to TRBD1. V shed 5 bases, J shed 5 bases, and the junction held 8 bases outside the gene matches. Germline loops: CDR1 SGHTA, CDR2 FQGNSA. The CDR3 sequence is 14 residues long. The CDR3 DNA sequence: TGTGCCAGCAGCCGGGACAGGCCCCTGGACGAGCAGTACTTC. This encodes CASSRDRPLDEQYF.

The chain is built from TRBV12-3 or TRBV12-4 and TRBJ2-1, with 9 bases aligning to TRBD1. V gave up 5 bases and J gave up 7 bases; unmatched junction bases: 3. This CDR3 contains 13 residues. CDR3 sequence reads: CASSIDRGNEQFF. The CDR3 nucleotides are TGTGCCAGCAGTATCGACAGGGGGAATGAGCAGTTCTTC.

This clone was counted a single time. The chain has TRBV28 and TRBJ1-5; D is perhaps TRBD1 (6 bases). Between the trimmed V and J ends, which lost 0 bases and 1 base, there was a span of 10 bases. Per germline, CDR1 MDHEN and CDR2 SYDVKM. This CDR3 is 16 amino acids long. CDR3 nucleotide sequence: TGTGCCAGCAGTTTATGGTCCAGGGGAAGCAATCAGCCCCAGCATTTT. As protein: CASSLWSRGSNQPQHF.

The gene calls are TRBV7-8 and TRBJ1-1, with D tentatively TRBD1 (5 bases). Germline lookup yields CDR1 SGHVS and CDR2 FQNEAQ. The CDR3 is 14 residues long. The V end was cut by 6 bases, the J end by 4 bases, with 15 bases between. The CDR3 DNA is TGTGCCAGCAGGCCCTGGGGGGAGGTCACTGAAGCTTTCTTT. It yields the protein CASRPWGEVTEAFF.

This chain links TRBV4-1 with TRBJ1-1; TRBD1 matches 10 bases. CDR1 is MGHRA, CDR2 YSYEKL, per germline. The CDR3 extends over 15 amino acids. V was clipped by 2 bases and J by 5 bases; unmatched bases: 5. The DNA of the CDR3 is TGCGCCAGCAGCCAACCGGGACAGGGGAGAACTGAAGCTTTCTTT. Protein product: CASSQPGQGRTEAFF.

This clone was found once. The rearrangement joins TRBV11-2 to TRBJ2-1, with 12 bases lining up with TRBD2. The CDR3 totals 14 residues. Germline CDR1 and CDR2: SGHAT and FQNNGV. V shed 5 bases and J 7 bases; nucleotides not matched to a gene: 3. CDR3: CASSAGLAGNEQFF. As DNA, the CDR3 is TGTGCCAGCAGCGCCGGACTAGCGGGGAATGAGCAGTTCTTC.

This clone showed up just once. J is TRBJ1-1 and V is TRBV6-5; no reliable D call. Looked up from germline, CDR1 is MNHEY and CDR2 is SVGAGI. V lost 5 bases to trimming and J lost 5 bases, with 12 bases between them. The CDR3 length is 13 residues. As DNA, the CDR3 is TGTGCCAGCAGTCCCCCGAGGGTTACTGAAGCTTTCTTT. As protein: CASSPPRVTEAFF.